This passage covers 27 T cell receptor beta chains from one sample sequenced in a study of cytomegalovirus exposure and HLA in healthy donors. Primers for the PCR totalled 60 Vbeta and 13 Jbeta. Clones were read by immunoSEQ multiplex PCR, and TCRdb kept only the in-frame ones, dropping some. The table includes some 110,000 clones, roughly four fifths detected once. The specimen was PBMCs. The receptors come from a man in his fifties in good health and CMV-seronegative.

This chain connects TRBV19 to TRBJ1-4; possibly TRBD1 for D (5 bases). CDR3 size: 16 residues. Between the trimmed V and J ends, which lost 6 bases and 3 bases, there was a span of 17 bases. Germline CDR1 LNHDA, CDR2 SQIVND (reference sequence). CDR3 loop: CASRGQGDLPNEKLFF. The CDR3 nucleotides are TGTGCCAGTAGAGGTCAAGGGGATCTGCCTAATGAAAAACTGTTTTTT. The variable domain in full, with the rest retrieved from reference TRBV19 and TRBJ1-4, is DGGITQSPKYLFRKEGQNVTLSCEQNLNHDAMYWYRQDPGQGLRLIYYSQIVNDFQKGDIAEGYSVSREKKESFPLTVTSAQKNPTAFYLCASRGQGDLPNEKLFFGSGTQLSVL.

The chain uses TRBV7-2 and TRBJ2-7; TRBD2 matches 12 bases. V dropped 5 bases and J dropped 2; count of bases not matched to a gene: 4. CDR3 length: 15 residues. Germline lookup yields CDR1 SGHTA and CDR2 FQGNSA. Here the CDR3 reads CASSPTSGGAYEQYF. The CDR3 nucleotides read TGTGCCAGCAGCCCGACTAGCGGGGGAGCCTACGAGCAGTACTTC.

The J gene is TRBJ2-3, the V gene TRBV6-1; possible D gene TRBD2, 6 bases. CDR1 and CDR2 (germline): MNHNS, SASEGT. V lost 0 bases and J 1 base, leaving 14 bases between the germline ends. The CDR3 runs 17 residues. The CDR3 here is CASSEADRASGTDTQYF. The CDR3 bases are TGTGCCAGCAGTGAAGCAGACCGGGCTAGCGGCACAGATACGCAGTATTTT.

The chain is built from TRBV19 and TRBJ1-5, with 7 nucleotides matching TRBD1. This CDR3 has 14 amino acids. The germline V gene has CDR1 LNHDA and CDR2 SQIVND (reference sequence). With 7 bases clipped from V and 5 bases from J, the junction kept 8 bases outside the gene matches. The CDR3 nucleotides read TGTGCCAGTAACCCGGGACAGAGGGATCAGCCCCAGCATTTT. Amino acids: CASNPGQRDQPQHF.

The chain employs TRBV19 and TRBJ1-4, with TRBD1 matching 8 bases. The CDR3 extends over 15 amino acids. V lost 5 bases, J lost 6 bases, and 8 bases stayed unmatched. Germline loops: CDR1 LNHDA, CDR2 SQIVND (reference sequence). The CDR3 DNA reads TGTGCCAGTAGTGCTCCACAGGGGGGAGATGAAAAACTGTTTTTT. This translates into CASSAPQGGDEKLFF. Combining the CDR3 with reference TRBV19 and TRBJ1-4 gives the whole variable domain DGGITQSPKYLFRKEGQNVTLSCEQNLNHDAMYWYRQDPGQGLRLIYYSQIVNDFQKGDIAEGYSVSREKKESFPLTVTSAQKNPTAFYLCASSAPQGGDEKLFFGSGTQLSVL.

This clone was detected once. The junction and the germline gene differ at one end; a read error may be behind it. The CDR3 sequence: CSSSSVWDSSREKLFF. In DNA form, the CDR3 reads TGTTCCAGCAGCTCAGTGTGGGACTCTTCAAGGGAAAAACTGTTTTTT. This chain uses TRBV7-9 with TRBJ1-4, with D possibly matching TRBD1 (5 bases). The CDR3 runs 16 residues. The germline V gene has CDR1 SEHNR and CDR2 FQNEAQ (reference sequence). Using reference TRBV7-9 and TRBJ1-4 for the parts outside the CDR3, the full variable domain is DTGVSQNPRHKITKRGQNVTFRCDPISEHNRLYWYRQTLGQGPEFLTYFQNEAQLEKSRLLSDRFSAERPKGSFSTLEIQRTEQGDSAMYLCSSSSVWDSSREKLFFGSGTQLSVL.

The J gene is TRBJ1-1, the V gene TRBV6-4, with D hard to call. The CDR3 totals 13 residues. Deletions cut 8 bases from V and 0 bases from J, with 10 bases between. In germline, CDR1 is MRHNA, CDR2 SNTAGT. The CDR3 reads CASRVFMNTEAFF. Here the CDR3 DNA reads TGTGCCAGCCGGGTATTCATGAACACTGAAGCTTTCTTT.

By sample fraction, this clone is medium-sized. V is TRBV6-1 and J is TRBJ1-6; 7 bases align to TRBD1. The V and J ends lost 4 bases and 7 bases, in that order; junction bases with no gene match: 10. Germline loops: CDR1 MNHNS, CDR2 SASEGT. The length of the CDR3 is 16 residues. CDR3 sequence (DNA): TGTGCCAGCAGTGGGACGACAGGGCCCGCGAATTCACCCCTCCACTTT. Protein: CASSGTTGPANSPLHF.

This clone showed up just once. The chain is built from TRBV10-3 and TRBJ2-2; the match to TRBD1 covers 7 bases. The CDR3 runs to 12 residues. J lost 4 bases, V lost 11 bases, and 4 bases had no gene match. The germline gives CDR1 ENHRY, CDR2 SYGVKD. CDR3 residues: CAVTGFTGELFF. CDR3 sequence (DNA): TGTGCCGTGACAGGGTTCACCGGGGAGCTGTTTTTT.

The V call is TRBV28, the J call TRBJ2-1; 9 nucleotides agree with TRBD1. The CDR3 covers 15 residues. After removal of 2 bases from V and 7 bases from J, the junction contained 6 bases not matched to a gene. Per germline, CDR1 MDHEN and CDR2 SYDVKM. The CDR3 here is CASSLPGTGRNEQFF. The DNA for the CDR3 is TGTGCCAGCAGTTTACCCGGGACAGGGAGGAATGAGCAGTTCTTC.

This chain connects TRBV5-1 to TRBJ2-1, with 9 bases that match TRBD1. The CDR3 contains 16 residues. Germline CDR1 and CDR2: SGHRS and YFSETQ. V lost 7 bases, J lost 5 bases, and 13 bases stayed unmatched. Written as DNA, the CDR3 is TGCGCCAGCGGTTACGGGACAGGGATATTCAACAATGAGCAGTTCTTC. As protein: CASGYGTGIFNNEQFF.

The CDR3 loop reads CASSTWDRRYNEQFF. DNA of the CDR3: TGTGCCAGTAGTACATGGGACAGGCGGTACAATGAGCAGTTCTTC. This chain connects TRBV19 to TRBJ2-1; 8 bases match TRBD1. The V and J ends lost 4 bases and 4 bases, in that order; junction bases with no gene match: 6. Germline CDR1 is LNHDA and CDR2 is SQIVND (reference sequence). The CDR3 length is 15 residues.

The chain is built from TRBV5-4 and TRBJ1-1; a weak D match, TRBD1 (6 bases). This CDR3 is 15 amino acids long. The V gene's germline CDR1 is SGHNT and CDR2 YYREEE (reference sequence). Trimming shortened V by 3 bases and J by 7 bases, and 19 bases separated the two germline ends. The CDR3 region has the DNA TGTGCCAGCAGCTCTTGGGACATGATGAGAAGTGAAGCTTTCTTT. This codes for CASSSWDMMRSEAFF.

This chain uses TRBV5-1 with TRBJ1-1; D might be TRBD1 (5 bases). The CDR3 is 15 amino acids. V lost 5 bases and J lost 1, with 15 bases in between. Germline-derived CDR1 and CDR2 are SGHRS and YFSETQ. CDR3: CASSLTGTSNTEAFF. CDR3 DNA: TGCGCCAGCAGTTTAACCGGGACTTCGAACACTGAAGCTTTCTTT.

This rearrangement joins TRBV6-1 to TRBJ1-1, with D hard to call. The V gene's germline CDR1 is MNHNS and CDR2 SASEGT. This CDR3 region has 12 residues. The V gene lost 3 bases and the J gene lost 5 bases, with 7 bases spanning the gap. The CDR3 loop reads CASSEQRTEAFF. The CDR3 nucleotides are TGTGCCAGCAGTGAGCAGAGGACTGAAGCTTTCTTT.

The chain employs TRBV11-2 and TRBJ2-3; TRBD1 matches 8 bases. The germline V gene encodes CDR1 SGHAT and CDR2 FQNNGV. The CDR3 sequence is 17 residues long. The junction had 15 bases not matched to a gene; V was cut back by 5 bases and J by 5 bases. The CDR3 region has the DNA TGTGCCAGCAGCACCGCCCCCCGGGACAGGAAGGGAGATACGCAGTATTTT. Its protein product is CASSTAPRDRKGDTQYF.

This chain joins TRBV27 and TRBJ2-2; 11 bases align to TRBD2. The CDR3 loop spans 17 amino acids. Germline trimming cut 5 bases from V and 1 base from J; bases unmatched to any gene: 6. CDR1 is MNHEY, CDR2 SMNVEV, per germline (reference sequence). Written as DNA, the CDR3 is TGTGCCAGCAGTAACGGACTAGCGGGCTTGAACACCGGGGAGCTGTTTTTT. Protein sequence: CASSNGLAGLNTGELFF.

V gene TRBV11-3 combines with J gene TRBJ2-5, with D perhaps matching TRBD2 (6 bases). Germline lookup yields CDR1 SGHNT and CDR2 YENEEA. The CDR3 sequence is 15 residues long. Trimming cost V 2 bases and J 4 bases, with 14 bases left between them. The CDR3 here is CASSLMGQGGETQYF. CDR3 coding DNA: TGTGCCAGCAGCTTAATGGGTCAGGGAGGAGAGACCCAGTACTTC.

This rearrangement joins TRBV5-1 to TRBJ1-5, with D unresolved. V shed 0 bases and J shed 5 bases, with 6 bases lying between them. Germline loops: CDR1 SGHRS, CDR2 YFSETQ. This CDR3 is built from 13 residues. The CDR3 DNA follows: TGCGCCAGCAGCTTGGGCAGTGATCAGCCCCAGCATTTT. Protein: CASSLGSDQPQHF.

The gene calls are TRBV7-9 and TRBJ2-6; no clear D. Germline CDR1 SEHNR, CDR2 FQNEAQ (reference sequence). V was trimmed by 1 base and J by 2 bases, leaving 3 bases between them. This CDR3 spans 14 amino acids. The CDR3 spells CASSLVTGANVLTF. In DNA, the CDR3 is TGTGCCAGCAGCTTAGTTACTGGGGCCAACGTCCTGACTTTC.

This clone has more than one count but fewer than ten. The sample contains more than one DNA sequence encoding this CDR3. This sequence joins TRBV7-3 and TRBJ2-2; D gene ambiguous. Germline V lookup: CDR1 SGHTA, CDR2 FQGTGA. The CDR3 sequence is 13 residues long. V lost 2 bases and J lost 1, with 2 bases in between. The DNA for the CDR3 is TGTGCCAGCAGCTTACGGAACACCGGGGAGCTGTTTTTT. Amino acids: CASSLRNTGELFF.

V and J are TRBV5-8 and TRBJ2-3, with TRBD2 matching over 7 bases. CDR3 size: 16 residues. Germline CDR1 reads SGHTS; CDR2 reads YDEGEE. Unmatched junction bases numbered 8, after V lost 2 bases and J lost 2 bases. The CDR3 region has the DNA TGTGCCAGCAGCTTTCTCAGCGGGGCCACCACAGATACGCAGTATTTT. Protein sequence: CASSFLSGATTDTQYF.

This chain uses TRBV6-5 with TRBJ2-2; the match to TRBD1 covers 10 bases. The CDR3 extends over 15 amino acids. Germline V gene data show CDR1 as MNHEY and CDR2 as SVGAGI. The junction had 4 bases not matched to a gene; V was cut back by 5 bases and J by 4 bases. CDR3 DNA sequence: TGTGCCAGCAGTCAGGGACAGGGGATCACCGGGGAGCTGTTTTTT. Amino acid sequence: CASSQGQGITGELFF.

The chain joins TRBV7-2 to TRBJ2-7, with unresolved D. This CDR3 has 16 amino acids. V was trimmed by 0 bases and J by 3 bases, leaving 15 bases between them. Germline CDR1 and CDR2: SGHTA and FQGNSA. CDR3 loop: CASSLATGSSGYEQYF. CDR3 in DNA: TGTGCCAGCAGCTTAGCCACCGGGTCCTCTGGCTACGAGCAGTACTTC.

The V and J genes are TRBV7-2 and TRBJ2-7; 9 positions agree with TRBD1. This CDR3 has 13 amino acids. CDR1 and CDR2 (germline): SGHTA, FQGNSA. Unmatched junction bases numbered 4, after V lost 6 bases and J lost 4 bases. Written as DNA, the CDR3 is TGTGCCAGCAGTACGGGACAGGGTTACGAGCAGTACTTC. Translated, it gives CASSTGQGYEQYF.

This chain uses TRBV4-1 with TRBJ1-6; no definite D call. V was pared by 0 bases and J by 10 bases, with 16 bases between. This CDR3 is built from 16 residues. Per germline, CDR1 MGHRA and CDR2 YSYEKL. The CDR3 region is CASSQEYTGLESPLHF. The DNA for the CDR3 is TGCGCCAGCAGCCAAGAGTACACGGGGTTAGAATCACCCCTCCACTTT.

The CDR3 DNA is TGTGCCAGCAGTGACTCGGCAGGGGTCGAGCAGTACTTC. Encoded protein: CASSDSAGVEQYF. The genes are TRBV6-1 and TRBJ2-5; tentative D call: TRBD1 (6 bases). The J call is doubtful: the DNA matches TRBJ2-7 better. The CDR3 is 13 residues long. CDR1 is MNHNS and CDR2 is SASEGT in the germline V gene.